This T cell receptor (beta chain) was profiled in a study of T cell repertoires in aging, cancer and after chemotherapy. About the research overall: Six age groups, ranging from 30 or younger to 70 or older, included the donors. Repeat sampling of healthy donors over several months to years showed clear clonal overlap. Study findings and constraints: Age-matched healthy donors had significantly more diverse, less clonal blood TCR repertoires than untreated cancer patients. In each cancer cohort, median generation probability increased across chemotherapy, suggesting thymic output rebounded.

TCR beta rearrangements were amplified from peripheral blood genomic DNA. This clonotype was picked up a small number of times. The antigen is not known. The V end lost 1 base, the J end lost 4 bases, and 13 bases lay between the germline ends. CDR1 and CDR2 from the germline V gene are SGHTA and FQGNSA. This CDR3 has 16 amino acids. TRB rearrangements spanning V, D and J were amplified using mixed TRB-A/B primers. TCRdb reanalysed the multiplex PCR reads using MiXCR and keeps one entry per CDR3 protein. The sample shows thousands of distinct CDR3 sequences, less than 25% of them seen only once. This TCR derives from a human donor in good health. Input material: blood. This chain links TRBV7-2 with TRBJ1-4, with no clear D. Written as DNA, the CDR3 is TGTGCCAGCAGCTTAGAGTCGGCGCAGATTAATGAAAAACTGTTTTTT. It is translated as CASSLESAQINEKLFF. The full variable domain, its missing parts supplied by reference TRBV7-2 and TRBJ1-4, is GAGVSQSPSNKVTEKGKDVELRCDPISGHTALYWYRQSLGQGLEFLIYFQGNSAPDKSGLPSDRFSAERTGGSVSTLTIQRTQQEDSAVYLCASSLESAQINEKLFFGSGTQLSVL.